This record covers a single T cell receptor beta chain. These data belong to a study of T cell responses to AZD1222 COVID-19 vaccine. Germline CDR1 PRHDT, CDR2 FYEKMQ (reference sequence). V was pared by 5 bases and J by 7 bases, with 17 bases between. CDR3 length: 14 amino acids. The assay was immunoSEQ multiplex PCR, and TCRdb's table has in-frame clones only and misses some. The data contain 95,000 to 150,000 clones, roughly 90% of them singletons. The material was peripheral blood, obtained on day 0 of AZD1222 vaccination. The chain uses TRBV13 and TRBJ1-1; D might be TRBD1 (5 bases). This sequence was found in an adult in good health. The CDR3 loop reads CASSPNPGTHEAFF. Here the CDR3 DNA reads TGTGCCAGCAGCCCGAACCCCGGGACCCATGAAGCTTTCTTT.